This TCR beta chain was identified during a study of blood T cell repertoires in COVID-19. About the research overall: COVID-19 samples collected from the United States, Italy and Spain covered acute and convalescent phases. T cells, B-cell-depleted T cells, or PBMCs supplied cDNA or gDNA.

V trimming: 7 bases; J trimming: 7 bases; junction bases outside the gene matches: 17. The CDR3 totals 17 residues. Germline CDR1 MDHEN, CDR2 SYDVKM. Recruits, aged roughly 18 to 95 years, lived in 24 US areas. The repertoire was sequenced with immunoSEQ multiplex PCR; TCRdb's copy has only in-frame clones and lacks some. This sample has some 300,000 clones, with 70% to 90% found just once. The J gene is TRBJ2-2, the V gene TRBV28, with 8 bases fitting TRBD2. The specimen sequenced was PBMCs or T cells enriched from blood (not recorded which). The receptor comes from a woman aged 55 to 70 in a cohort exposed to, infected with or recovered from COVID-19 (not recorded which). CDR3 amino acids: CASTPPGGPQGSGELFF. For the CDR3, the DNA is TGTGCCAGCACCCCCCCGGGAGGGCCACAAGGCAGCGGGGAGCTGTTTTTT.